This T cell receptor beta chain was profiled in a study of blood T cells in healthy people across ages. This clonotype was detected only a few times. Germline trimming cut 2 bases from V and 6 bases from J; bases unmatched to any gene: 8. Germline CDR1 MNHNS, CDR2 SASEGT. This CDR3 spans 15 amino acids. A J-beta primer mix and a sample-barcoded 5' primer were used in a second PCR of about 7 to 12 cycles. TCRdb ran MiXCR on the 5' RACE reads and lists one entry per CDR3 protein. The table includes fewer than 2,000,000 distinct CDR3 sequences, around 36% detected once. The receptor's source is a woman in her 30s in good health. The chain combines TRBV6-1 with TRBJ2-5, with 8 bases aligning to TRBD1. The source material was blood. The CDR3: CASSELAGGQKTQYF. CDR3 bases: TGTGCCAGCAGTGAATTGGCAGGGGGCCAGAAGACCCAGTACTTC.